One and the same sample provided the 5 T cell receptor beta chains below, sequenced in a study of T cell repertoires in cytomegalovirus infection. For these TCRs, the target antigens are not known. TCRdb analysed the reads with MiXCR anew, one entry per CDR3 protein. The sample lists about 47,000 distinct CDR3 sequences, around 18% occurring once. The material was CD8+ T cells from cultured PBMCs, obtained from culture after CMV antigen stimulation. The source of these receptors is a human donor in good health (CMV status not recorded). Some clones in this sample may be carry-over from other donors' samples.

The chain joins TRBV6-2 or TRBV6-3 to TRBJ1-2; weak D call: TRBD1 (5 bases). The CDR3 has 13 amino acids. V was cut by 8 bases and J by 4 bases, with 14 bases left in between. Germline V lookup: CDR1 MNHEY, CDR2 SVGEGT. The chain's CDR3 is CASVSGQIYGYTF. CDR3 sequence (DNA): TGTGCCAGCGTATCGGGGCAGATCTATGGCTACACCTTC.

In its sample, this clonotype was seen many times. The rearrangement uses TRBV12-3 or TRBV12-4 and TRBJ1-1; a weak D match, TRBD1 (5 bases). CDR3 length: 13 residues. V was shortened by 6 bases and J by 7 bases, with 15 bases between the two germline ends. Written as DNA, the CDR3 is TGTGCCAGCAGCCAGGGAATAGCCCTTGAAGCTTTCTTT. This translates into CASSQGIALEAFF.

This clonotype has at least ten counts. The genes are TRBV19 and TRBJ1-5, with TRBD1 matching 8 bases. Germline V gives CDR1 LNHDA, CDR2 SQIVND (reference sequence). Trimming cost V 7 bases and J 1 base; bases outside gene matches: 9. CDR3 length equals 16 residues. The CDR3 here is CASTAGQDLSNQPQHF. CDR3 DNA sequence: TGTGCCAGTACCGCGGGACAGGATTTAAGCAATCAGCCCCAGCATTTT.

This clonotype came up a few times. V usage is TRBV4-3 and J usage is TRBJ1-6; 7 nucleotides match TRBD1. The ends lost 3 bases at V and 5 bases at J; junction bases unmatched: 10. Germline values: CDR1 LGHNA, CDR2 YSLEER. The CDR3 length is 17 residues. The CDR3 reads CASSQDRQGLNNSPLHF. CDR3 nucleotides: TGCGCCAGCAGCCAGGATAGACAGGGCCTTAATAATTCACCCCTCCACTTT.

The chain combines TRBV4-2 with TRBJ1-1; 7 bases map to TRBD1. The germline gives CDR1 LGHNA, CDR2 YNFKEQ. The CDR3 runs to 13 residues. The V gene end was trimmed by 1 base and the J gene end by 7 bases; junction bases not matched to a gene: 3. CDR3 sequence: CASSQGGTVEAFF. CDR3 coding DNA: TGTGCCAGCAGCCAAGGAGGGACAGTTGAAGCTTTCTTT.